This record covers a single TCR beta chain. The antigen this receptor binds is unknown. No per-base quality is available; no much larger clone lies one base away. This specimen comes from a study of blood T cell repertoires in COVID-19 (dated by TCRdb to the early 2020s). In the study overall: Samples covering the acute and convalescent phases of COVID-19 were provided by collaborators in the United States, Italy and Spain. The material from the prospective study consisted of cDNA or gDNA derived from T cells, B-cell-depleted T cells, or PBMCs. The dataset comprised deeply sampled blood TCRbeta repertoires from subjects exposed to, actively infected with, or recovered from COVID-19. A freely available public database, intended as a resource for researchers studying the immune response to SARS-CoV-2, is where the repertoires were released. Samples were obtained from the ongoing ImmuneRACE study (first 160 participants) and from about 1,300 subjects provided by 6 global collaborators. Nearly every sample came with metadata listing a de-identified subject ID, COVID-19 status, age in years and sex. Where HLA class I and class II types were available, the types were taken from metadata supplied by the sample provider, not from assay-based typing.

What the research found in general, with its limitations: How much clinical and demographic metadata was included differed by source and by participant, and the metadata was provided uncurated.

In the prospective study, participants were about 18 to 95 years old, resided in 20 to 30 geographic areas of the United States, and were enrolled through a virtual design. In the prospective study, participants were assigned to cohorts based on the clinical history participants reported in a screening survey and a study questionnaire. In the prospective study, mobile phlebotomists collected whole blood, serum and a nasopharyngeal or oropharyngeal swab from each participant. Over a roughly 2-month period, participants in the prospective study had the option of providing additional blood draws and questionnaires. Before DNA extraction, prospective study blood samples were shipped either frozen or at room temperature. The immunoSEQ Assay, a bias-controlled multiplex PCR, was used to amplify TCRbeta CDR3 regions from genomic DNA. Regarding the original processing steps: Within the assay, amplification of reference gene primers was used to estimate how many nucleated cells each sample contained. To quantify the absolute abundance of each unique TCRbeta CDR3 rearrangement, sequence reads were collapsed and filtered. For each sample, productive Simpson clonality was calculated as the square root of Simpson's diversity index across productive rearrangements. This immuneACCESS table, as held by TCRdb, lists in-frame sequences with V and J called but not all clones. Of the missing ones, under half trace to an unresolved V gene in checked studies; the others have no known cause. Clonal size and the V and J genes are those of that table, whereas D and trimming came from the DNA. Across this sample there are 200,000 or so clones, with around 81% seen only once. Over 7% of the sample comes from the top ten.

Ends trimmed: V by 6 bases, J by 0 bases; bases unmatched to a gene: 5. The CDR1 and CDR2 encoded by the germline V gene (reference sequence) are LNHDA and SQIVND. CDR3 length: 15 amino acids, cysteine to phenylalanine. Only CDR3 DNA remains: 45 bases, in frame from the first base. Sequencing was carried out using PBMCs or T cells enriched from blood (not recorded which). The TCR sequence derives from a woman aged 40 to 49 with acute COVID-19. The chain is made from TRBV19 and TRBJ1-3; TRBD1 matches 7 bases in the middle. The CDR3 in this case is CASRDRRNSGNTIYF. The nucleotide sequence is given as TGTGCCAGTAGGGACAGGAGAAACTCTGGAAACACCATATATTTT. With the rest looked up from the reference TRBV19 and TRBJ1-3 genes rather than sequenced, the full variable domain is DGGITQSPKYLFRKEGQNVTLSCEQNLNHDAMYWYRQDPGQGLRLIYYSQIVNDFQKGDIAEGYSVSREKKESFPLTVTSAQKNPTAFYLCASRDRRNSGNTIYFGEGSWLTVV.